By share, the clone carrying this T cell receptor (beta chain) counts as medium-sized. Buffy coats of healthy donors supplied the PBMC. Germline CDR1 is SNHLY and CDR2 is FYNNEI. This CDR3 is built from 14 residues. The junction had 3 bases not matched to a gene; V was cut back by 7 bases and J by 2 bases. The sample belongs to a study of human CD8 memory T cell subsets. UMI-labeled 5' RACE was used to make TCR beta libraries. In the authors' workflow: Within each TCR beta library, functional CDR3 beta clonotypes numbered between roughly 3,000 and 20,000. Each CDR3 protein is one row after TCRdb ran MiXCR on the 5' RACE reads. The V and J calls come from TCRdb's annotation, not from the publication. Here the sample spans about 7,900 distinct CDR3 sequences, roughly 3.9% being singletons.

The TCR originated in a human donor in good health. Sequencing was done on a sample of CD8+ T cells from PBMCs. The gene calls are TRBV2 and TRBJ2-7; TRBD2 matches 12 bases. CDR3 amino acids: CASKTSGRPYEQYF. The CDR3 coding sequence is TGTGCCAGCAAGACTAGCGGGAGACCCTACGAGCAGTACTTC.